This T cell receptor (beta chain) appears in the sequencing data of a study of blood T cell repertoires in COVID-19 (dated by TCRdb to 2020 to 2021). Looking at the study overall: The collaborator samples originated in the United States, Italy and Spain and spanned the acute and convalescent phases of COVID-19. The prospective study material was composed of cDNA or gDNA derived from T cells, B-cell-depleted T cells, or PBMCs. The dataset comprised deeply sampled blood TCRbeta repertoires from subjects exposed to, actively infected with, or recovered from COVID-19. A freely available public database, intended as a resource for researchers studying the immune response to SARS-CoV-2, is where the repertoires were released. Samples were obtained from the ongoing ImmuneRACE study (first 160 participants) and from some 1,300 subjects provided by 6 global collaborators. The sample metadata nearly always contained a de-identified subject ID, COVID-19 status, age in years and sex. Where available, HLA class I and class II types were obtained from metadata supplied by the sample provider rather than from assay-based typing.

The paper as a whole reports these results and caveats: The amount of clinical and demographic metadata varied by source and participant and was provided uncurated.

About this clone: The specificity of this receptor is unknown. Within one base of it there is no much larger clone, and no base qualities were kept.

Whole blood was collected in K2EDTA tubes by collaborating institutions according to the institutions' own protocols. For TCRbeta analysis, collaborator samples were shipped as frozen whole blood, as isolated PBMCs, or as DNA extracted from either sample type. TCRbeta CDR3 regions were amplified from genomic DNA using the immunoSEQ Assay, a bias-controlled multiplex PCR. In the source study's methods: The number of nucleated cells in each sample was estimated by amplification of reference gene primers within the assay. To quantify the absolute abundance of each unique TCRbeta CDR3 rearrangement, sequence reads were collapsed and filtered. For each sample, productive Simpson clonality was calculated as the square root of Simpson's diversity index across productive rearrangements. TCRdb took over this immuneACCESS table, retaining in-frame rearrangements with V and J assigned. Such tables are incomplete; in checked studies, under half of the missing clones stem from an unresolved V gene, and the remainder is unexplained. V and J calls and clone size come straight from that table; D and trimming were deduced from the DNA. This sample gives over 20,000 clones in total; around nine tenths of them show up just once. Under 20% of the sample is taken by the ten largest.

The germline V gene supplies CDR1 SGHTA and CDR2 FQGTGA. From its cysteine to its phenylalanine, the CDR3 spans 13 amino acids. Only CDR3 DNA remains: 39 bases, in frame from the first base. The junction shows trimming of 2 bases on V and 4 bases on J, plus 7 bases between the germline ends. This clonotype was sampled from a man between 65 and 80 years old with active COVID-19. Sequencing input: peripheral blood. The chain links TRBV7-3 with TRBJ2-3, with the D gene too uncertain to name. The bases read TGTGCCAGCAGCTTAGATCGGTCAGATACGCAGTATTTT. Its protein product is CASSLDRSDTQYF.